Given below is one T cell receptor (beta chain) in context. Measured with immunoSEQ multiplex PCR; TCRdb has only the in-frame clones, and not every one. The data hold under 140,000 clones, with around 80% observed a single time. The entry originates in a study of blood T cell repertoires in COVID-19. Whole-study context: The cDNA or gDNA used as material had been derived from T cells, B-cell-depleted T cells, or PBMCs.

Germline-derived CDR1 and CDR2 are GTSNPN and SVGIG (reference sequence). This CDR3 comprises 12 residues. Deletions cut 8 bases from V and 4 bases from J, with 14 bases between. The chain combines TRBV30 with TRBJ1-2; possible D gene TRBD1, 6 bases. Material: peripheral blood. This clonotype originated in a woman older than 75 with acute or convalescent COVID-19. For the CDR3, the DNA is TGTGCCACCTCACAGGGTGGCTATGGCTACACCTTC. Encoded protein: CATSQGGYGYTF.